This record covers a single T cell receptor beta chain. This clonotype was picked up many times. It lacks a known antigen. Qualities for individual bases were not recorded, and no much larger clone is one base off. This sample stems from a study of tumor and adjacent non-tumor tissue in lung cancer (dated by TCRdb to the late 2010s). With respect to the entire study: The cohort included about eleven adenocarcinoma, a couple of squamous cell carcinoma and 1 small cell lung cancer patients. A total of around 130,000,000 productive TCRbeta reads were generated by sequencing, corresponding to an average of approximately 4 million reads per sample. The roughly 15 patients were aged roughly 31 to 85 years, included approximately ten men and 5 women, and had TNM stage I to III disease. TCRbeta CDR3 sequencing was performed on about 30 paired specimens, with one tumor sample and one normal lung sample collected per patient. The study compared bulk TCRbeta repertoires between lung tumor tissue and matched distant non-tumor lung tissue from over 13 lung cancer patients.

RNA was isolated from bulk, unsorted tissue, and RNA quality was assessed with a NanoDrop ND-1000 and an Agilent 2100. Donors were newly diagnosed lung cancer patients admitted for thoracic surgery in China between August and November 2014, without prior chemotherapy. Anyone who had undergone radiotherapy or chemotherapy before, or who had another cancer at the same time, was left out of the study. Pieces of surgical tissue measuring roughly 1-2.2 cm3 were kept in RNAlater solution and held at -80 degrees C until needed. The germline V gene provides CDR1 LGHNA and CDR2 YSLEER. Its CDR3 holds 15 amino acids, cysteine through phenylalanine. Only CDR3 DNA remains: 45 bases, in frame from the first base. V was cut back by 4 bases and J by 10 bases, leaving a gap of 19 bases between them. Library prep was done by multiplex PCR. The sequencer listed for this sample is Illumina HiSeq 2500. TCRbeta libraries were constructed through three rounds of nested PCR with primers (Table S4) according to protocols adapted from ARM-PCR. Before sequencing, PCR products of 200-500 bp were cut from the gel and purified using the QIAquick gel extraction kit. The study's own analysis went as follows. Reads were cleaned with Trimmomatic, merged with FLASH into complete CDR3 sequences, and assigned to V(D)J germline segments with MiTCR. Clonal diversity was computed as the inverse Simpson's index with VDJtools. In-frame sequences without a premature stop codon were defined as productive reads. The raw public data were reprocessed by TCRdb itself: fastp quality trimming at Q25, MiXCR clonotype calling, in-frame beta chains only. Each record represents a unique CDR3 protein, reported with the most common genes and DNA among its rows. The V and J calls shown here were made by TCRdb, not taken from the authors' results. The sample table records some 200,000 distinct CDR3 sequences; 71% of these occur just once. The ten largest clones add up to approximately 26% of the sample.

General findings and caveats noted by the study authors: The top 100 clones accounted for a significantly larger cumulative portion of the repertoire in normal lung than in tumor tissue. TCR diversity (inverse Simpson) was significantly higher in tumor than in normal lung tissue (about 400 vs 180, P = 0.0075, Mann-Whitney U test). Because peripheral blood was not sequenced, the blood TCRbeta repertoires of the lung cancer patients in the study went unexamined. With only approximately 15 patients in the cohort, the authors noted that larger samples and more detailed clinical data are needed. Neither the sequencing platform nor unique molecular identifiers are mentioned in the methods. Significantly higher TCR diversity was found in younger patients, and higher tumor TCR diversity was associated with shorter overall and disease-free survival.

This TCR was recovered from a man aged 60 to 75 with non-small cell lung cancer. This chain joins TRBV4-3 to TRBJ1-4, with the D segment identity uncertain. Sequencing used lung tumor tissue. The sequence in DNA is TGCGCCAGCAGCCCCGAGATCGCGGCGGGCGGAAAACTGTTTTTT. Translation gives CASSPEIAAGGKLFF.